The 15 T cell receptor beta chains reported below all come from one sample, sequenced in a study of CD8 T cells in ankylosing spondylitis (dated by TCRdb to between 2016 and 2019). Library preparation was by 5' RACE. Sequencing relied on an Illumina MiSeq. TCRdb trimmed public reads at Q25 via fastp, called clones via MiXCR and kept in-frame beta chains. Rows with a matching CDR3 protein are joined into one entry that keeps the most common DNA and genes. The sample table holds tens of thousands of distinct CDR3 sequences, of which 15% to 20% were seen once. Around 45% of the sample comes from the top ten. Sample: blood. The source of these receptors is a male donor with ankylosing spondylitis or in good health (not recorded which).

This clonotype was detected a few times. This chain connects TRBV20-1 to TRBJ2-1; tentative D call: TRBD2 (5 bases). Trimming removed 3 bases from V and 2 bases from J, with 14 bases in between. CDR1 and CDR2 (germline): DFQATT, SNEGSKA (reference sequence). The CDR3 runs 15 residues. The CDR3 region has the DNA TGCAGTGCTAGTACGGGGAAATCAGCCTACAATGAGCAGTTCTTC. Protein sequence: CSASTGKSAYNEQFF.

J is TRBJ1-1 and V is TRBV15, with 7 bases that match TRBD1. CDR3 length: 14 amino acids. Trimming cost V 6 bases and J 2 bases; bases outside gene matches: 6. Looked up from germline, CDR1 is LNHNV and CDR2 is YYDKDF (reference sequence). DNA for the CDR3: TGTGCCACCAGAATTGGGGACAGCAACACTGAAGCTTTCTTT. Its protein product is CATRIGDSNTEAFF.

The CDR3 is CASSIGGGHSTDTQYF. CDR3 DNA sequence: TGTGCCAGCAGCATAGGAGGCGGCCATAGCACAGATACGCAGTATTTT. The J gene is TRBJ2-3, the V gene TRBV27, with D tentatively TRBD2 (5 bases). Deletions cut 6 bases from V and 0 bases from J, with 16 bases between. CDR3 length: 16 residues. Germline-derived CDR1 and CDR2 are MNHEY and SMNVEV (reference sequence).

J is TRBJ2-1 and V is TRBV19; 8 bases fit TRBD1. Per germline, CDR1 LNHDA and CDR2 SQIVND (reference sequence). Trimming at V came to 5 bases and at J to 8 bases, leaving 8 bases not matched to a gene. The CDR3 extends over 14 amino acids. CDR3 residues: CASSRRQGNDEQFF. The CDR3 DNA reads as TGTGCCAGTAGTCGTAGACAGGGGAACGATGAGCAGTTCTTC.

The chain joins TRBV4-1 to TRBJ2-1; tentatively, D is TRBD2 (6 bases). The V and J ends lost 2 bases and 6 bases respectively, with 14 bases between them. The CDR3 consists of 15 residues. Germline V gives CDR1 MGHRA, CDR2 YSYEKL. CDR3 loop: CASSQITGEGNEQFF. The CDR3 DNA is TGCGCCAGCAGCCAAATAACGGGAGAGGGCAATGAGCAGTTCTTC.

This clonotype has only a few counts. The chain couples TRBV20-1 to TRBJ2-3; tentatively, D is TRBD1 (5 bases). The CDR3 is 11 residues long. CDR1 is DFQATT and CDR2 is SNEGSKA in the germline V gene (reference sequence). As DNA, the CDR3 is TGCGGCCTAGGGGATGAGGATACGCAGTATTTT. Translating it yields CGLGDEDTQYF.

The chain has TRBV7-2 and TRBJ1-1; D not resolved. Trimming removed 5 bases from V and 5 bases from J, with 12 bases in between. Germline V gene lookup returns CDR1 SGHTA and CDR2 FQGNSA. CDR3 length equals 13 residues. In DNA, the CDR3 is TGTGCCAGCAGCCAAAGACAAAGAACTGAAGCTTTCTTT. Its translation is CASSQRQRTEAFF.

This clonotype was seen a few times. The chain links TRBV5-1 to TRBJ1-2; D not certain. The CDR3 extends over 12 amino acids. Trimming left V 5 bases short and J 0 bases short, with 5 bases between. CDR1 and CDR2 from the germline V gene are SGHRS and YFSETQ. CDR3 nucleotides: TGCGCCAGCAGGGGAGCTAACTATGGCTACACCTTC. It translates to CASRGANYGYTF.

This clonotype has more than one count but fewer than ten. The V gene is TRBV4-3, the J gene TRBJ1-3; D is unclear. V was pared by 0 bases and J by 0 bases, with 6 bases between. Germline-derived CDR1 and CDR2 are LGHNA and YSLEER. This CDR3 contains 15 residues. CDR3 in amino acids: CASSQEVGSGNTIYF. The CDR3 DNA reads TGCGCCAGCAGCCAAGAGGTTGGCTCTGGAAACACCATATATTTT.

This rearrangement joins TRBV10-3 to TRBJ2-3; D may be TRBD1 (6 bases). This CDR3 has 14 amino acids. Germline loops: CDR1 ENHRY, CDR2 SYGVKD. Trimming took off 6 bases at V and 0 bases at J, with 10 bases between the two ends. CDR3 nucleotides: TGTGCCATCAGGGGGGCAGGGAGCACAGATACGCAGTATTTT. It yields the protein CAIRGAGSTDTQYF.

This clonotype was seen more than once but under ten times. The chain uses TRBV9 and TRBJ2-2, with 9 nucleotides matching TRBD1. The CDR3 runs 16 residues. The germline V gene encodes CDR1 SGDLS and CDR2 YYNGEE. V lost 4 bases and J lost 5; bases outside the gene matches: 9. This CDR3 is CASSPPGTGTTGELFF. The CDR3 DNA sequence: TGTGCCAGCAGCCCTCCCGGGACAGGGACGACCGGGGAGCTGTTTTTT.

The V gene is TRBV7-9, the J gene TRBJ1-1; D is perhaps TRBD1 (5 bases). The length of the CDR3 is 14 residues. Trimming removed 5 bases at V and 3 bases at J, with 13 bases between. CDR1 is SEHNR and CDR2 is FQNEAQ in the germline V gene (reference sequence). CDR3 amino acids: CASSPLEGHTEAFF. The CDR3, as DNA: TGTGCCAGCAGCCCCCTTGAGGGGCACACTGAAGCTTTCTTT.

In its sample, this clonotype was seen a few times. J is TRBJ2-3 and V is TRBV29-1; 9 bases fit TRBD2. Germline V gene sequence: CDR1 SQVTM, CDR2 ANQGSEA. Losses at the gene ends were 6 bases for V and 4 bases for J; bases not matched to a gene: 8. The CDR3 totals 14 residues. Here the CDR3 reads CSVQLAGEPDTQYF. In DNA form, the CDR3 reads TGCAGCGTACAATTAGCGGGAGAACCAGATACGCAGTATTTT.

The genes are TRBV12-5 and TRBJ1-1; TRBD1 aligns across 9 bases. The J segment lost 0 bases and the V segment lost 5 bases, leaving 7 bases of the junction unmatched. This CDR3 has 16 residues. Germline-derived CDR1 and CDR2 are LGHNT and FRNRAP. The CDR3 protein is CASGLDRGWMNTEAFF. The CDR3 DNA reads TGTGCTAGTGGTCTTGACAGGGGGTGGATGAACACTGAAGCTTTCTTT.

This clonotype appeared a few times. J is TRBJ2-4 and V is TRBV3-1; D is unclear. Trimming removed 4 bases at V and 3 bases at J, with 13 bases between. The CDR3 is 15 amino acids. CDR1 is LGHDT and CDR2 is YNNKEL in the germline V gene (reference sequence). The CDR3 reads CASSRRGSLKNIQYF. The DNA of the CDR3 is TGTGCCAGCAGCCGCCGCGGTTCCCTCAAAAACATTCAGTACTTC.